A selection of T cell receptor beta chains follows, all from one sample in a study of early T cells in non-severe SARS-CoV-2 infection. TCRdb ran MiXCR on the 5' RACE reads and lists one entry per CDR3 protein. The sample consists of around 83,000 distinct CDR3 sequences, about 12% of them appearing once. This material consisted of whole blood, taken at baseline. These receptors were obtained from an adult who was a healthcare worker with PCR-confirmed SARS-CoV-2 infection or an uninfected control (not recorded which). The conserved cysteine and the conserved F or W are not part of the CDR3 here. Only part of the rows carry a size: once, few, many, or a class if the clone is expanded.

size: few; V: TRBV7-8; length: 15; CDR3: ASSLVGSAPVRGTQY
size: few; V: TRBV7-8; length: 15; CDR3: ASSLEASGRITGELF
size: many; V: TRBV12-3/TRBV12-4; length: 13; CDR3: ASRPQAGGFYEQY
size: NA; V: TRBV7-2; length: 11; CDR3: ASSFGPAEKLF
size: many; V: TRBV20-1; length: 12; CDR3: SATAGTAYNEQF
size: NA; V: TRBV24-1; length: 11; CDR3: ATSDLIGETQY
size: few; V: TRBV20-1; length: 12; CDR3: SARDGTANTEAF
size: NA; V: TRBV5-1; length: 14; CDR3: ASSFRQGARNTEAF
size: few; V: TRBV11-2; length: 11; CDR3: ASSLEGFYGYT
size: NA; V: TRBV19; length: 13; CDR3: ASSNRGRGADTQY
size: few; V: TRBV6-5; length: 13; CDR3: ASSPLRDSRNEQF
size: few; V: TRBV24-1; length: 13; CDR3: ATSDAAGAAETQY
size: NA; V: TRBV2; length: 13; CDR3: ASSTGGPSYNEQF
size: NA; V: TRBV23-1; length: 13; CDR3: ASSLRTGVGDEQY
size: many; V: TRBV9; length: 12; CDR3: ASSLGADNQPQH
size: NA; V: TRBV5-6; length: 11; CDR3: ASSLSENQPQH
size: many; V: TRBV28; length: 13; CDR3: ASSFRGGISYEQY
size: few; V: TRBV5-1; length: 13; CDR3: ASSARQGSYNEQF
size: many; V: TRBV7-9; length: 12; CDR3: ASSWTGSNTEAF
size: few; V: TRBV6-5; length: 12; CDR3: ASSYSTQRDGYT
size: many; V: TRBV7-3; length: 12; CDR3: ASSTGGYTDTQY
size: NA; V: TRBV11-3; length: 12; CDR3: ASSLGQGAGEQY
size: few; V: TRBV28; length: 12; CDR3: ASSFTGTEYGYT
size: few; V: TRBV6-2/TRBV6-3; length: 14; CDR3: ASSYSILGYEETQY
size: NA; V: TRBV25-1; length: 9; CDR3: ASTTNTEAF
size: many; V: TRBV5-1; length: 12; CDR3: ASSLRGPRGEQY
size: NA; V: TRBV28; length: 15; CDR3: ASRAQRHWRVKDTQY
size: NA; V: TRBV5-4; length: 13; CDR3: ASSPGGQKQETQY
size: few; V: TRBV6-6; length: 12; CDR3: ASSYLDRDYGYT
size: few; V: TRBV29-1; length: 12; CDR3: SVWGSGHQEKLF
size: NA; V: TRBV10-3; length: 13; CDR3: AISEYRDRAETQY
size: many; V: TRBV10-2; length: 14; CDR3: ASSGPDLTGSTEAF
size: many; V: TRBV20-1; length: 13; CDR3: SARDVAGTSYEQY